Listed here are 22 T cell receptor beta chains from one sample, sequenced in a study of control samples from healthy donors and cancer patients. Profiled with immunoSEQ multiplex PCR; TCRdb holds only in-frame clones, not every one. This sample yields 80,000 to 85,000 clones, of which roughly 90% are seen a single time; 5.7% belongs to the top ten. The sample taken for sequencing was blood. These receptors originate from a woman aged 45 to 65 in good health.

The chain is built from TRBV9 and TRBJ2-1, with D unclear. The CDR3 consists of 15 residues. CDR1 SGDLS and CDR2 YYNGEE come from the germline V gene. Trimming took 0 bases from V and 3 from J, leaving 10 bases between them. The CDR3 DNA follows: TGTGCCAGCAGCGTAGAGGTAGGAGACTACAATGAGCAGTTCTTC. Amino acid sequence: CASSVEVGDYNEQFF.

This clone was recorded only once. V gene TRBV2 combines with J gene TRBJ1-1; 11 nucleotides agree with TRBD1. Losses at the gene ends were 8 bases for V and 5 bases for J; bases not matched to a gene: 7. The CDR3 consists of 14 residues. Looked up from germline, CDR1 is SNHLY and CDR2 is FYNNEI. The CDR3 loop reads CASGGQGAGTEAFF. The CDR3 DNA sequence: TGTGCCAGCGGAGGACAGGGGGCAGGGACTGAAGCTTTCTTT. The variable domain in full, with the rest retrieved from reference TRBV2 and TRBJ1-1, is EPEVTQTPSHQVTQMGQEVILRCVPISNHLYFYWYRQILGQKVEFLVSFYNNEISEKSEIFDDQFSVERPDGSNFTLKIRSTKLEDSAMYFCASGGQGAGTEAFFGQGTRLTVV.

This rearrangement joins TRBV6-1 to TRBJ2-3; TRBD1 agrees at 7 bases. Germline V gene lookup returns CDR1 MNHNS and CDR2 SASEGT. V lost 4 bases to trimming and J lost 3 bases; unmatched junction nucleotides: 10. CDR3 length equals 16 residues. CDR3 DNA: TGTGCCAGCAGTGCCCGGGGACAGCTAGGAACAGATACGCAGTATTTT. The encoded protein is CASSARGQLGTDTQYF.

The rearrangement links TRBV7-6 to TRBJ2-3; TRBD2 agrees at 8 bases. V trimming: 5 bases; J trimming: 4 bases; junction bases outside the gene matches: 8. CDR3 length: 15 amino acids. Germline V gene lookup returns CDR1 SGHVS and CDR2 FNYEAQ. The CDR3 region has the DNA TGTGCCAGCAGCGTTAGCGGGGTTGACGCAGATACGCAGTATTTT. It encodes CASSVSGVDADTQYF.

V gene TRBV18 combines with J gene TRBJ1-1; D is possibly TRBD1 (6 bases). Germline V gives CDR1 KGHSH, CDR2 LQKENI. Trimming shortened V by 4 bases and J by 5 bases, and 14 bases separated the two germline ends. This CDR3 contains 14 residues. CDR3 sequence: CASSRQVRGTEAFF. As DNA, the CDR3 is TGTGCCAGCTCACGACAGGTACGGGGGACTGAAGCTTTCTTT.

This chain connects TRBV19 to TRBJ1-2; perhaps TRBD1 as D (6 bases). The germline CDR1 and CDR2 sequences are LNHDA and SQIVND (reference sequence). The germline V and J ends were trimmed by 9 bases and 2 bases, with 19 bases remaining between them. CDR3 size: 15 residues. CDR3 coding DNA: TGTGCCAGCCGGATTCGGGACACTGGAAACTATGGCTACACCTTC. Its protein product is CASRIRDTGNYGYTF.

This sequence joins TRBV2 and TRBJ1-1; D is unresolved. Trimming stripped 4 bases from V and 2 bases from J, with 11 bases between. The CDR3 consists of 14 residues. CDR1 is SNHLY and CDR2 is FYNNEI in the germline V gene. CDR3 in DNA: TGTGCCAGCAGTGTGGGCAGAGCCAACACTGAAGCTTTCTTT. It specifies CASSVGRANTEAFF.

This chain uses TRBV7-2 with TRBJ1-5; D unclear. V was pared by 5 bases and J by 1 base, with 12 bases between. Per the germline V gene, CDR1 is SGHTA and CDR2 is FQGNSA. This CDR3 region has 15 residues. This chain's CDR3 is CASSPVPGSNQPQHF. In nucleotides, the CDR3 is TGTGCCAGCAGCCCGGTCCCGGGGAGCAATCAGCCCCAGCATTTT.

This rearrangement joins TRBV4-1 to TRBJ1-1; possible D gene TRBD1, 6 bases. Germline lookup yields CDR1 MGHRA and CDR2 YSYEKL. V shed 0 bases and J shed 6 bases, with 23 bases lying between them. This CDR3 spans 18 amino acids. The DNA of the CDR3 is TGCGCCAGCAGCCAAGATCAGGGGAGACTTCTAGGAATCGCTGAAGCTTTCTTT. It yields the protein CASSQDQGRLLGIAEAFF.

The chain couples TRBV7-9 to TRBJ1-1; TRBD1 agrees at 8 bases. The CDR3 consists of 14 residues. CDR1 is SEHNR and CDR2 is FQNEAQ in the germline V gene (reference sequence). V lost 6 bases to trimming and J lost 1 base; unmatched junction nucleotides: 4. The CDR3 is CASSLGQGNTEAFF. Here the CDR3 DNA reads TGTGCCAGCAGTCTCGGACAGGGGAACACTGAAGCTTTCTTT.

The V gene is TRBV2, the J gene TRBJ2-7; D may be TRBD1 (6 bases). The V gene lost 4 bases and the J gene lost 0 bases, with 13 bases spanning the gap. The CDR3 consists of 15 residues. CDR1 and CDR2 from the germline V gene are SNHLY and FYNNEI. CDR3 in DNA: TGTGCCAGCAGTGCTTTTGGACAGAGCTCCTACGAGCAGTACTTC. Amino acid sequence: CASSAFGQSSYEQYF. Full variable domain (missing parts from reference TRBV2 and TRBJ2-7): EPEVTQTPSHQVTQMGQEVILRCVPISNHLYFYWYRQILGQKVEFLVSFYNNEISEKSEIFDDQFSVERPDGSNFTLKIRSTKLEDSAMYFCASSAFGQSSYEQYFGPGTRLTVT.

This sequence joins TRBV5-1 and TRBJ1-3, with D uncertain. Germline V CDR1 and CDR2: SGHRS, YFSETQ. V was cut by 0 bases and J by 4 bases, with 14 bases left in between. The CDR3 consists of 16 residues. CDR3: CASSLAGRASGNTIYF. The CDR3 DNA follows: TGCGCCAGCAGCTTGGCCGGGAGGGCCTCCGGAAACACCATATATTTT. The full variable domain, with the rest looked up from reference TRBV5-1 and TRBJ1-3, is KAGVTQTPRYLIKTRGQQVTLSCSPISGHRSVSWYQQTPGQGLQFLFEYFSETQRNKGNFPGRFSGRQFSNSRSEMNVSTLELGDSALYLCASSLAGRASGNTIYFGEGSWLTVV.

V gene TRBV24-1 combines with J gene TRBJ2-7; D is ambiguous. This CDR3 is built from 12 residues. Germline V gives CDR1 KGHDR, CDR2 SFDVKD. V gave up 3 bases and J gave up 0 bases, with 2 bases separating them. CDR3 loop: CATSDDSYEQYF. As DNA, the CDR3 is TGTGCCACCAGTGATGACTCCTACGAGCAGTACTTC.

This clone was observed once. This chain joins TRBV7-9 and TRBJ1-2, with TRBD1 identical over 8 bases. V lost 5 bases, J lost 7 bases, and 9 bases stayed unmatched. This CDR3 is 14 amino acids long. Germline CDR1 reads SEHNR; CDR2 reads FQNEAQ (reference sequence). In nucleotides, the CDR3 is TGTGCCAGCAGCCCGGGGACAGGAGTTGGTGGCTACACCTTC. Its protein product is CASSPGTGVGGYTF.

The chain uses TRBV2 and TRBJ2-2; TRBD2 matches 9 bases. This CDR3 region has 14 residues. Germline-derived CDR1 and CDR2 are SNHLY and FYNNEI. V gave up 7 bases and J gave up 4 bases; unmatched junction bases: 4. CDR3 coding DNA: TGTGCCAGCATGGCGGGGGGGCGCACCGGGGAGCTGTTTTTT. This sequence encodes CASMAGGRTGELFF.

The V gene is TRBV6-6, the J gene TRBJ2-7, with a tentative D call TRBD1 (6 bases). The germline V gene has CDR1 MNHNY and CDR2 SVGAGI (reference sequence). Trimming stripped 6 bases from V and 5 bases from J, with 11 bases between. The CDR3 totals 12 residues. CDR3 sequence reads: CASSPGTHEQYF. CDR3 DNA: TGTGCCAGCAGCCCCGGGACACACGAGCAGTACTTC.

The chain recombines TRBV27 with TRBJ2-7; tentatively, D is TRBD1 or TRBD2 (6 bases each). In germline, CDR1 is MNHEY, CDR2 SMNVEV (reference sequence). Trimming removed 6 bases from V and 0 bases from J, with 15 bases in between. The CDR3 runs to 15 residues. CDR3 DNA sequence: TGTGCCAGCAGGGGCTTAGGGGGGAGCTCCTACGAGCAGTACTTC. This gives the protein CASRGLGGSSYEQYF.

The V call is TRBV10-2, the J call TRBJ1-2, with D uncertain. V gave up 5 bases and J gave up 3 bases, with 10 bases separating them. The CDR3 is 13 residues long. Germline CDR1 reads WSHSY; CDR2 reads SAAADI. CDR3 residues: CASSTTAHYGYTF. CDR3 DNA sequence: TGCGCCAGCAGTACGACCGCTCACTATGGCTACACCTTC.

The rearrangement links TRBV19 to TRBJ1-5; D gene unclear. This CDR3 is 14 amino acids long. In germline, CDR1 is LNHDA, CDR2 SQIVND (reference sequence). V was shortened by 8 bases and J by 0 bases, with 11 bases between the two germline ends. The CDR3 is CASLRSHSNQPQHF. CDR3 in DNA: TGTGCCAGTCTCAGATCCCATAGCAATCAGCCCCAGCATTTT.

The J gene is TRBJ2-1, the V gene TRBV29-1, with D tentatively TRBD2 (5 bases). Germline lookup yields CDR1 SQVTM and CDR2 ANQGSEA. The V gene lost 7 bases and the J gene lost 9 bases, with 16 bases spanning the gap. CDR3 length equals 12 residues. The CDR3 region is CSAAGGPSEQFF. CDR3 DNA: TGCAGCGCCGCTGGCGGGCCGAGTGAGCAGTTCTTC.

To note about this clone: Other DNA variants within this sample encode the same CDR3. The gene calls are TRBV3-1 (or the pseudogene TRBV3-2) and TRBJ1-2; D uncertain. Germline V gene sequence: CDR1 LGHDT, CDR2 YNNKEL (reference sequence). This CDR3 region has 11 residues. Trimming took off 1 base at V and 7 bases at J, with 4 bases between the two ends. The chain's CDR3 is CASSQGRGYTF. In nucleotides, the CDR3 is TGTGCCAGCAGCCAAGGCCGTGGCTACACCTTC.

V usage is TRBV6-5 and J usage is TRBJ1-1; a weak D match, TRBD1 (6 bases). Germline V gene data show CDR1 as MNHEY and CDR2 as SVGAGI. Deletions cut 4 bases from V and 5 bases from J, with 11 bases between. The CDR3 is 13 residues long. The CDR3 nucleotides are TGTGCCAGCAGTTCTACAGGGAGTACTGAAGCTTTCTTT. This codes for CASSSTGSTEAFF.